This T cell receptor (beta chain) was observed in a study of cytomegalovirus exposure and HLA in healthy donors. With V trimmed by 6 bases and J by 0 bases, 2 bases remained unmatched. Germline V gives CDR1 MNHNY, CDR2 SVGAGI (reference sequence). The CDR3 loop spans 14 amino acids. It was with 60 Vbeta and 13 Jbeta primers that the PCR ran. Sequencing was performed with immunoSEQ multiplex PCR; in TCRdb, only in-frame clones are kept and a portion is missing. The sample lists under 150,000 clones, around 79% occurring once. The chain uses TRBV6-6 and TRBJ2-3; 8 nucleotides match TRBD2. The sequence came from a woman aged 25-40 years in good health and CMV-seropositive. The sample taken for sequencing was PBMCs. The DNA of the CDR3 is TGTGCCAGCAGACTAGCGGAGAGCACAGATACGCAGTATTTT. This sequence encodes CASRLAESTDTQYF.